Each of the 22 T cell receptor beta chains below was sequenced from the same sample in a study of T cells in Graves' hyperthyroidism and ophthalmopathy. The investigators amplified TCR beta CDR3 regions from RNA transcripts. RT-PCR in the first round (using the HTBI primer set) targeted the TCR CDR3. TCRdb independently ran MiXCR on the multiplex PCR reads; one entry per CDR3 protein. This repertoire shows hundreds of thousands of distinct CDR3 sequences, 46% found once; its top ten account for approximately 8.2%. The sequenced sample was peripheral blood or thyroid tissue (not recorded which). The origin of the receptors is a woman in her late teens or twenties with Graves' hyperthyroidism.

The genes are TRBV24-1 and TRBJ1-5; possibly TRBD1 for D (6 bases). V lost 2 bases and J lost 13, with 11 bases in between. The germline CDR1 and CDR2 sequences are KGHDR and SFDVKD. The CDR3 has 12 amino acids. CDR3 protein: CATSDSQGPQHF. The CDR3 DNA follows: TGTGCCACCAGTGATTCCCAGGGGCCGCAGCATTTT.

This chain joins TRBV7-2 and TRBJ1-5, with 7 bases aligning to TRBD1. CDR3 length: 17 residues. The V gene end was trimmed by 1 base and the J gene end by 4 bases; junction bases not matched to a gene: 10. In germline, CDR1 is SGHTA, CDR2 FQGNSA. The CDR3 DNA sequence: TGTGCCAGCAGCTTAGGATGGGCCCAGGGGGGGAATCAGCCCCAGCATTTT. This translates into CASSLGWAQGGNQPQHF.

This clonotype was seen at least ten times. The rearrangement uses TRBV7-9 and TRBJ1-5; maybe TRBD1 (5 bases). Deletions cut 5 bases from V and 4 bases from J, with 18 bases between. Germline V gene sequence: CDR1 SEHNR, CDR2 FQNEAQ (reference sequence). The CDR3 has 16 residues. The CDR3 DNA sequence: TGTGCCAGCAGCGACGAGAGGGACGGACTAAATCAGCCCCAGCATTTT. The encoded protein is CASSDERDGLNQPQHF. The full variable domain, completed using reference TRBV7-9 and TRBJ1-5, is DTGVSQNPRHKITKRGQNVTFRCDPISEHNRLYWYRQTLGQGPEFLTYFQNEAQLEKSRLLSDRFSAERPKGSFSTLEIQRTEQGDSAMYLCASSDERDGLNQPQHFGDGTRLSIL.

The rearrangement joins TRBV24-1 to TRBJ1-5; D is uncertain. The V gene's germline CDR1 is KGHDR and CDR2 SFDVKD. The V end lost 5 bases, the J end lost 9 bases, and 7 bases lay between the germline ends. There are 11 residues in the CDR3. CDR3 sequence: CATSVEPPQHF. Here the CDR3 DNA reads TGTGCCACCAGTGTCGAACCGCCCCAGCATTTT.

CDR3 region: CATSDPGQGTSDTQYF. The CDR3 region has the DNA TGTGCCACCAGTGATCCGGGACAGGGAACATCAGATACGCAGTATTTT. The rearrangement uses TRBV24-1 and TRBJ2-3, with 9 bases fitting TRBD1. After removal of 3 bases from V and 4 bases from J, the junction contained 7 bases not matched to a gene. Germline V lookup: CDR1 KGHDR, CDR2 SFDVKD. The CDR3 spans 16 residues.

This clonotype was seen repeatedly, ten times or more. V gene TRBV4-1 combines with J gene TRBJ1-2; no firm D call. V gave up 3 bases and J gave up 8 bases, with 10 bases separating them. Germline CDR1 and CDR2: MGHRA and YSYEKL. The CDR3 sequence is 12 residues long. The CDR3 reads CASSQEQRGYTF. The DNA for the CDR3 is TGCGCCAGCAGCCAGGAACAAAGGGGCTACACCTTC.

This clonotype was found many times. J is TRBJ2-2 and V is TRBV29-1; tentatively, D is TRBD2 (6 bases). This CDR3 has 12 amino acids. Trimming removed 7 bases at V and 4 bases at J, with 10 bases between. Germline V gene data show CDR1 as SQVTM and CDR2 as ANQGSEA. Written as DNA, the CDR3 is TGCAGCGGGGAGGAAGGCACCGGGGAGCTGTTTTTT. Its protein is CSGEEGTGELFF.

The CDR3 DNA reads TGTGCCACCAGTGCCCCTGGACAGGGGGAATATGGCTACACCTTC. It encodes CATSAPGQGEYGYTF. The chain links TRBV24-1 to TRBJ1-2, with 10 nucleotides matching TRBD1. CDR1 is KGHDR, CDR2 SFDVKD, per germline. J was trimmed by 5 bases and V by 5 bases; bases with no gene match: 7. CDR3 length equals 15 residues.

This clonotype was seen more than once but under ten times. The chain carries TRBV7-9 and TRBJ1-2; D is undetermined. V shed 5 bases and J shed 0 bases, with 7 bases lying between them. The CDR3 runs to 13 residues. Germline-derived CDR1 and CDR2 are SEHNR and FQNEAQ (reference sequence). CDR3: CASSGQANYGYTF. For the CDR3, the DNA is TGTGCCAGCAGCGGTCAGGCTAACTATGGCTACACCTTC.

This chain joins TRBV7-9 and TRBJ2-7; D gene unclear. The CDR3 contains 13 residues. Germline V gene lookup returns CDR1 SEHNR and CDR2 FQNEAQ (reference sequence). V shed 1 base and J shed 7 bases, with 11 bases lying between them. The CDR3 reads CASSLVLSREQYF. CDR3 DNA sequence: TGTGCCAGCAGCTTAGTCCTCTCCAGGGAGCAGTACTTC.

This chain joins TRBV10-3 and TRBJ1-1; possibly TRBD1 for D (5 bases). V lost 2 bases and J 4 bases, leaving 8 bases between the germline ends. Germline V gene data show CDR1 as ENHRY and CDR2 as SYGVKD. This CDR3 is 13 amino acids long. The CDR3 spells CAISEVGATEAFF. The CDR3, as DNA: TGTGCCATCAGTGAGGTCGGGGCCACTGAAGCTTTCTTT.

This clonotype was found a few times. The chain employs TRBV9 and TRBJ2-7; 9 bases line up with TRBD1. Germline-derived CDR1 and CDR2 are SGDLS and YYNGEE. This CDR3 region has 14 residues. With V trimmed by 1 base and J by 3 bases, 2 bases remained unmatched. CDR3 loop: CASSVLDRGYEQYF. The DNA for the CDR3 is TGTGCCAGCAGCGTACTGGACAGGGGCTACGAGCAGTACTTC.

This clonotype occurred many times. The CDR3: CSVTTSGISYEQYF. Here the CDR3 DNA reads TGCAGCGTTACGACTAGCGGGATCTCCTACGAGCAGTACTTC. The chain uses TRBV29-1 and TRBJ2-7; 11 bases are a match to TRBD2. V trimming: 5 bases; J trimming: 0 bases; junction bases outside the gene matches: 3. In germline, CDR1 is SQVTM, CDR2 ANQGSEA. This CDR3 contains 14 residues.

The gene calls are TRBV25-1 and TRBJ1-2; D remains ambiguous. CDR1 is MGHDK and CDR2 is SYGVNS in the germline V gene. The V end lost 8 bases, the J end lost 3 bases, and 19 bases lay between the germline ends. The CDR3 runs 15 residues. CDR3 amino acids: CASLEEGLGDYGYTF. CDR3 nucleotides: TGTGCCAGCCTCGAGGAGGGTCTGGGAGACTATGGCTACACCTTC.

There are many counts of this clonotype. The chain uses TRBV29-1 and TRBJ2-5; 10 bases are a match to TRBD1. Trimming removed 3 bases from V and 4 bases from J; junction bases left unmatched: 2. CDR1 and CDR2 from the germline V gene are SQVTM and ANQGSEA. CDR3 length: 13 residues. The CDR3 sequence: CSVEGTGVETQYF. The CDR3 nucleotides read TGCAGCGTTGAGGGGACAGGGGTAGAGACCCAGTACTTC.

There are a few counts of this clonotype. The chain recombines TRBV20-1 with TRBJ2-5; tentatively, D is TRBD1 or TRBD2 (5 bases each). Trimming left V 3 bases short and J 5 bases short, with 10 bases between. Germline V lookup: CDR1 DFQATT, CDR2 SNEGSKA (reference sequence). The CDR3 has 12 residues. CDR3: CSASEGEETQYF. In nucleotides, the CDR3 is TGCAGTGCTAGTGAAGGGGAGGAGACCCAGTACTTC.

This clonotype appeared many times. V and J are TRBV19 and TRBJ1-2; possibly TRBD1 for D (6 bases). The germline CDR1 and CDR2 sequences are LNHDA and SQIVND (reference sequence). The CDR3 contains 12 residues. V gave up 4 bases and J gave up 6 bases, with 9 bases separating them. CDR3 region: CASSSRGDGYTF. CDR3 in DNA: TGTGCCAGTAGTAGCAGGGGCGATGGCTACACCTTC.

The V gene is TRBV29-1, the J gene TRBJ1-2, with 9 positions matching TRBD1. This CDR3 contains 14 residues. Trimming cost V 3 bases and J 9 bases; bases outside gene matches: 11. Germline values: CDR1 SQVTM, CDR2 ANQGSEA. CDR3 loop: CSVDGRDRVESYTF. The CDR3 region has the DNA TGCAGCGTTGATGGACGGGACAGGGTCGAAAGCTACACCTTC.

The chain carries TRBV7-9 and TRBJ2-7; possible D gene TRBD2, 6 bases. V was clipped by 0 bases and J by 3 bases, with 9 bases between them. The V gene's germline CDR1 is SEHNR and CDR2 FQNEAQ (reference sequence). The CDR3 spans 14 residues. DNA for the CDR3: TGTGCCAGCAGCTTAGCGGGGGGTAACTACGAGCAGTACTTC. Its protein product is CASSLAGGNYEQYF.

A word on this clonotype: This clone may be a read error of a much larger clone one base away. The chain recombines TRBV24-1 with TRBJ1-2; D not certain. Trimming shortened V by 4 bases and J by 2 bases, and 13 bases separated the two germline ends. This CDR3 comprises 15 residues. CDR1 is KGHDR, CDR2 SFDVKD, per germline. In nucleotides, the CDR3 is TGTGCCACCAGTGACGCCATGGACGGAAACTATGGCTACACCTTC. Translation: CATSDAMDGNYGYTF.

This clonotype was picked up a small number of times. J is TRBJ2-7 and V is TRBV7-3; the match to TRBD2 covers 12 bases. The CDR3 sequence is 15 residues long. J was trimmed by 0 bases and V by 7 bases; bases with no gene match: 4. CDR1 and CDR2 from the germline V gene are SGHTA and FQGTGA. CDR3 bases: TGTGCCAGCAACGAACTAGCGGGAGGCTCCTACGAGCAGTACTTC. Its protein product is CASNELAGGSYEQYF. The full variable domain, rest sourced from reference TRBV7-3 and TRBJ2-7, is GAGVSQTPSNKVTEKGKYVELRCDPISGHTALYWYRQSLGQGPEFLIYFQGTGAADDSGLPNDRFFAVRPEGSVSTLKIQRTERGDSAVYLCASNELAGGSYEQYFGPGTRLTVT.

The rearrangement links TRBV7-2 to TRBJ1-1; D is undetermined. V was clipped by 5 bases and J by 1 base, with 14 bases between them. This CDR3 comprises 15 residues. Germline lookup yields CDR1 SGHTA and CDR2 FQGNSA. The CDR3 DNA reads as TGTGCCAGCAGCCCACGTGAGGGCTGGAACACTGAAGCTTTCTTT. As protein: CASSPREGWNTEAFF.